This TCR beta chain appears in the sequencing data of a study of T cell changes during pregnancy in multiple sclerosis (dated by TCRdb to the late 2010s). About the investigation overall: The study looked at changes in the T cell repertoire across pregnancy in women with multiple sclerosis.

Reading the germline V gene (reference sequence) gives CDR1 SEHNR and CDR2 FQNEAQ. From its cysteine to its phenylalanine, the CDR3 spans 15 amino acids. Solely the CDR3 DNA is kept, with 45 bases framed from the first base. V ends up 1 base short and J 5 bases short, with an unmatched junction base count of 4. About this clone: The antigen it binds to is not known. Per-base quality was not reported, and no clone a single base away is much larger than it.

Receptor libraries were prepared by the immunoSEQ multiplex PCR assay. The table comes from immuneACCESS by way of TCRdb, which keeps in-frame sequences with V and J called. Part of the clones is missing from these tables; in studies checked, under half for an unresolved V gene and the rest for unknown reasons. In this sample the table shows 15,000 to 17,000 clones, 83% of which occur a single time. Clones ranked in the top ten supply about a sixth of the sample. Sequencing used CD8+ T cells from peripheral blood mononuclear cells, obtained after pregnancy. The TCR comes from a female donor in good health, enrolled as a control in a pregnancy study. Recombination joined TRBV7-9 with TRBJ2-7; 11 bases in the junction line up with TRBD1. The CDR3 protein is CASSLVPGQGDEQYF. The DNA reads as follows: TGTGCCAGCAGCTTAGTGCCGGGACAGGGGGACGAGCAGTACTTC.